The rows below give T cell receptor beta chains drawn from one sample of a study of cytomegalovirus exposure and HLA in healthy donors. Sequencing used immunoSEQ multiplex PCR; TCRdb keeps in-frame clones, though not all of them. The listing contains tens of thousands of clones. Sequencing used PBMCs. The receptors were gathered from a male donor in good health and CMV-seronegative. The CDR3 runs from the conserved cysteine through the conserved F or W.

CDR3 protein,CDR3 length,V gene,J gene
CASSLDYRGRGHYEQYF,17,TRBV7-6,TRBJ2-7
CSHSGNKGDTQYF,13,TRBV29-1,TRBJ2-3
CASSPTGLDGYTF,13,TRBV18,TRBJ1-2
CASSRDRDYEQYF,13,TRBV5-1,TRBJ2-7
CASSPQRDAGEDTQYF,16,TRBV7-3,TRBJ2-3
CASSRDRQETQYF,13,TRBV7-7,TRBJ2-5
CASSPRGRGNEKLFF,15,TRBV27,TRBJ1-4
CSVVVGRANTGELFF,15,TRBV29-1,TRBJ2-2
CATSRGTSGIYNEQFF,16,TRBV15,TRBJ2-1
CASSFSRQLFF,11,TRBV28,TRBJ1-4
CASSSTETDRATQYF,15,TRBV7-9,TRBJ2-5
CASSQGLRAEGHEQYF,16,TRBV4-1,TRBJ2-7
CASKKTSGFQNIQYF,15,TRBV7-4,TRBJ2-4
CASTGDRASNQPQHF,15,TRBV2,TRBJ1-5
CASSPGGTEAFF,12,TRBV7-9,TRBJ1-1
CASKYRGASTDTQYF,15,TRBV6-1,TRBJ2-3